This T cell receptor (beta chain) derives from a study of T cell repertoires in cytomegalovirus infection. At the level of the study: Through public TCR beta signatures, both CMV infection and matching HLA type were indicated.

In the case of this clonotype: The antigen remains unidentified.

Study-level points and caveats: Summed frequency of shared TCR beta families picked out CMV carriers who also had the relevant HLA. The study found HLA-C-restricted CMV-specific TCR beta clonotypes dominating the ex vivo response.

This CDR3 spans 13 amino acids. The V end was cut by 8 bases, the J end by 5 bases, with 15 bases between. Germline CDR1 and CDR2: LNHDA and SQIVND (reference sequence). Using its own MiXCR run on the reads, TCRdb lists one record per CDR3 protein. The table shows approximately 130,000 distinct CDR3 sequences, with 8% to 9% occurring only once. This receptor was obtained from a human donor in good health (CMV status not recorded). Some clones in this sample may be carry-over from other donors' samples. The sample taken for sequencing was PBMCs. This chain connects TRBV19 to TRBJ1-1; TRBD1 might be the D (6 bases). CDR3 bases: TGTGCCAGTCATGACAGGTCGCGGACTGAAGCTTTCTTT. It yields the protein CASHDRSRTEAFF.